These 9 T cell receptor beta chains were sequenced from one sample in a study of molecular identifiers for immune sequencing clone quantification. MiXCR was run by TCRdb on the PCR reads, yielding one entry per CDR3 protein. This sample has hundreds of thousands of distinct CDR3 sequences; 25% occur once, and the top ten carry 0.7% to 0.95%. The specimen sequenced was naive CD8+ T cells from blood, with Jurkat cell RNA spiked in. Indicated subset: FACS-sorted CD8+CD4-CCR7+CD45RA+ naive T cells. All receptors come from a human donor in good health. Some libraries in this study had Jurkat cell RNA spiked in.

The chain links TRBV19 to TRBJ2-7; the match to TRBD1 covers 8 bases. CDR1 and CDR2 (germline): LNHDA, SQIVND (reference sequence). V gave up 5 bases and J gave up 5 bases; unmatched junction bases: 8. The CDR3 is made up of 14 amino acids. CDR3 sequence: CASSLTGAANEQYF. DNA for the CDR3: TGTGCCAGTAGTTTGACAGGGGCAGCCAACGAGCAGTACTTC.

For this clonotype: Possible read error: a much larger clone is one base away. This chain uses TRBV4-3 with TRBJ2-7; no definite D call. The germline V and J ends were trimmed by 0 bases and 4 bases, with 13 bases remaining between them. Germline V CDR1 and CDR2: LGHNA, YSLEER. The CDR3 has 15 amino acids. The CDR3 is CASSQDRARWYEQYF. CDR3 sequence (DNA): TGCGCCAGCAGCCAAGATCGGGCAAGGTGGTACGAGCAGTACTTC.

This clonotype was seen repeatedly, ten times or more. The rearrangement joins TRBV2 to TRBJ2-3; TRBD1 matches at 9 bases. Germline V lookup: CDR1 SNHLY, CDR2 FYNNEI. Unmatched junction bases numbered 7, after V lost 10 bases and J lost 5 bases. This CDR3 contains 13 residues. CDR3 sequence: CAIGTGTGDTQYF. For the CDR3, the DNA is TGTGCCATCGGGACAGGGACGGGAGATACGCAGTATTTT.

In regard to this clonotype: A much larger clonotype is one base distant, so this may be a read error. The chain couples TRBV29-1 to TRBJ2-7; 7 bases fit TRBD1. This CDR3 has 14 residues. The V gene end was trimmed by 4 bases and the J gene end by 3 bases; junction bases not matched to a gene: 9. Looked up from germline, CDR1 is SQVTM and CDR2 is ANQGSEA. In DNA, the CDR3 is TGCAGCGTTGGAGGGACAGAGCTCCTCTACGAGCAGTACTTC. Protein: CSVGGTELLYEQYF.

CDR3: CATSDPTQSQETQYF. In DNA form, the CDR3 reads TGTGCCACCAGTGACCCTACACAATCTCAAGAGACCCAGTACTTC. This rearrangement joins TRBV24-1 to TRBJ2-5, with D uncertain. This CDR3 contains 15 residues. Germline V CDR1 and CDR2: KGHDR, SFDVKD. The V gene lost 4 bases and the J gene lost 2 bases, with 13 bases spanning the gap.

Details on this clonotype: A much more abundant neighbour one base away suggests this may be a read error. The chain is built from TRBV4-1 and TRBJ2-7; D is perhaps TRBD2 (6 bases). V lost 1 base to trimming and J lost 4 bases, with 14 bases between them. CDR3 length equals 15 residues. CDR1 is MGHRA, CDR2 YSYEKL, per germline. The CDR3: CASSQASAGGYEQYF. The CDR3 DNA follows: TGCGCCAGCAGCCAAGCGTCTGCTGGGGGGTACGAGCAGTACTTC.

The chain employs TRBV11-2 and TRBJ2-3; D may be TRBD1 (6 bases). Germline lookup yields CDR1 SGHAT and CDR2 FQNNGV. Trimming took 4 bases from V and 3 from J, leaving 23 bases between them. The CDR3 loop spans 18 amino acids. CDR3 sequence: CASSYQRTEGIGTDTQYF. CDR3 DNA sequence: TGTGCCAGCAGCTATCAACGGACAGAGGGGATCGGTACAGATACGCAGTATTTT.

The chain has TRBV20-1 and TRBJ2-7; 11 nucleotides match TRBD2. The CDR3 has 16 amino acids. Trimming removed 0 bases from V and 2 bases from J; junction bases left unmatched: 6. Germline values: CDR1 DFQATT, CDR2 SNEGSKA (reference sequence). The CDR3 region has the DNA TGCAGTGCTAGAGACGACACGGGACTAGCGGCCTACGAGCAGTACTTC. It yields the protein CSARDDTGLAAYEQYF.

This clonotype was counted ten times or more. The chain has TRBV3-1 and TRBJ2-3, with D unclear. V lost 1 base to trimming and J lost 4 bases, with 12 bases between them. The CDR3 is 15 amino acids. Germline-derived CDR1 and CDR2 are LGHDT and YNNKEL (reference sequence). CDR3 sequence reads: CASSQVGWSADTQYF. The CDR3 region has the DNA TGTGCCAGCAGCCAAGTCGGCTGGAGCGCAGATACGCAGTATTTT.